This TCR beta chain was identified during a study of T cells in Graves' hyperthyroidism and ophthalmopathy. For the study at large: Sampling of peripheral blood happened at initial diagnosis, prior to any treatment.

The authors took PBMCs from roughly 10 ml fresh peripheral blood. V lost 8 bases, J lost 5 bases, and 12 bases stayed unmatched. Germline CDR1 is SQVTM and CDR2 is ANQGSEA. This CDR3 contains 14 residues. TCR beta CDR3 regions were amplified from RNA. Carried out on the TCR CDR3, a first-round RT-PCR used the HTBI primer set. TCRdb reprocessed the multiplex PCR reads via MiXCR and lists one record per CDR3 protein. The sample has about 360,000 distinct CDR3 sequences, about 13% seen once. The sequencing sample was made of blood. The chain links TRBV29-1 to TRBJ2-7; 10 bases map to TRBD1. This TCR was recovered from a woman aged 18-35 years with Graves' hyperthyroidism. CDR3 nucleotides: TGCAGCATCGGGGGAGGGACAGGGGCCCACGAGCAGTACTTC. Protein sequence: CSIGGGTGAHEQYF.